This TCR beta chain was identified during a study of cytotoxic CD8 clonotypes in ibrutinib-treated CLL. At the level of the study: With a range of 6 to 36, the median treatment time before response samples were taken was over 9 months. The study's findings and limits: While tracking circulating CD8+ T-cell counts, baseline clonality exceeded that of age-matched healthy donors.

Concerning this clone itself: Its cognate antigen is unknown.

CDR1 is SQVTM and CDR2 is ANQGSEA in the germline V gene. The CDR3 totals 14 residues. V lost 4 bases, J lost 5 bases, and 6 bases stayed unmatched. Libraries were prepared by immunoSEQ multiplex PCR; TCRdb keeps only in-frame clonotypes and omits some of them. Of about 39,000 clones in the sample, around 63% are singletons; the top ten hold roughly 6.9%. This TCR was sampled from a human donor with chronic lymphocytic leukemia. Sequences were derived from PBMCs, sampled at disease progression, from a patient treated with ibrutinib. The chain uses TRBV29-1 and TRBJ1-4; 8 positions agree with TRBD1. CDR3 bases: TGCAGCGTTGTGGGGACAGGCCAGAATGAAAAACTGTTTTTT. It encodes CSVVGTGQNEKLFF. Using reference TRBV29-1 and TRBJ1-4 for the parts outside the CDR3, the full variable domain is SAVISQKPSRDICQRGTSLTIQCQVDSQVTMMFWYRQQPGQSLTLIATANQGSEATYESGFVIDKFPISRPNLTFSTLTVSNMSPEDSSIYLCSVVGTGQNEKLFFGSGTQLSVL.